Listed below are T cell receptor beta chains from one sample, sequenced in a study of STAT5B mutations in CD4+ large granular lymphocyte leukemia. Using immunoSEQ multiplex PCR, the repertoire was profiled, and TCRdb retains in-frame clones only, with some absent. The sample includes tens of thousands of clones, roughly 79% of them seen just once. The material sequenced was CD4+ T cells from blood buffy coats. The receptor set was obtained from a human donor in good health. The CDR3 runs from the conserved cysteine through the conserved F or W. D genes are given only for firm matches. Size values are once, few and many counts, or a class for expanded clones, and some rows have none.

>TRBV27|-|few|TRBJ1-1
CASSPRTARDTEAFF
TGTGCCAGCAGTCCTCGGACAGCCCGCGACACTGAAGCTTTCTTT
>TRBV30|TRBD1|few|TRBJ2-2
CAWSETGVDTGELFF
TGTGCCTGGAGTGAGACAGGGGTGGACACCGGGGAGCTGTTTTTT
>TRBV7-2|TRBD1|-|TRBJ1-4
CASSTYRGRKLFF
TGTGCCAGCAGCACCTACAGGGGACGGAAACTGTTTTTT
>TRBV28|-|-|TRBJ2-1
CASSLVAGSYNEQFF
TGTGCCAGCAGTTTAGTGGCTGGGTCCTACAATGAGCAGTTCTTC
>TRBV28|-|-|TRBJ1-1
CASKNPGQLNTEAFF
TGTGCCAGCAAAAACCCCGGACAATTGAACACTGAAGCTTTCTTT
>TRBV7-9|TRBD1|few|TRBJ1-3
CASSPREDRAAYF
TGTGCCAGCAGCCCACGAGAGGACAGGGCGGCATATTTT
>TRBV19|-|-|TRBJ2-3
CASTSSGMSTDTQYF
TGTGCCAGTACCAGTAGCGGTATGAGCACAGATACGCAGTATTTT
>TRBV7-9|-|-|TRBJ1-2
CASSLAGGGYTF
TGTGCCAGCAGCTTAGCAGGGGGTGGCTACACCTTC
>TRBV19|-|-|TRBJ2-1
CASSMRTGSSYNEQFF
TGTGCCAGTAGTATGAGGACGGGGAGCTCCTACAATGAGCAGTTCTTC
>TRBV6-1|-|-|TRBJ1-6
CASSEAGPETPLHF
TGTGCCAGCAGTGAGGCGGGCCCGGAAACACCCCTCCACTTT
>TRBV2|-|-|TRBJ2-1
CASSEEATSSYNEQFF
TGTGCCAGCAGTGAGGAGGCTACCAGCTCCTACAATGAGCAGTTCTTC
>TRBV9|-|-|TRBJ2-1
CASSVAREQFF
TGTGCCAGCAGCGTAGCGAGGGAGCAGTTCTTC
>TRBV6-1|-|-|TRBJ1-1
CASREGRPKAFF
TGTGCCAGCAGAGAAGGCCGGCCCAAAGCTTTCTTT
>TRBV2|-|few|TRBJ2-3
CASSPNTDTQYF
TGTGCCAGCAGTCCTAACACAGATACGCAGTATTTT
>TRBV19|TRBD1|-|TRBJ2-5
CASSQQGQPQYF
TGTGCCAGTAGTCAACAGGGACAGCCCCAGTACTTC
>TRBV6-6|-|-|TRBJ1-3
CASSAGHGNTIYF
TGTGCCAGCAGTGCAGGGCATGGAAACACCATATATTTT
>TRBV19|-|-|TRBJ2-4
CASRDRSKNIQYF
TGTGCCAGTAGGGATCGGAGCAAAAACATTCAGTACTTC
>TRBV7-2|-|few|TRBJ2-7
CASSAGRDYEQYF
TGTGCCAGCAGCGCCGGCAGGGACTACGAGCAGTACTTC
>TRBV7-9|TRBD2|-|TRBJ2-2
CASSWTSGYTGELFF
TGTGCCAGCAGCTGGACTAGCGGTTACACCGGGGAGCTGTTTTTT
>TRBV14|-|once|TRBJ1-3
CASSPPGTGTAGNTIYF
TGTGCCAGCAGCCCCCCGGGTACGGGCACCGCTGGAAACACCATATATTTT
>TRBV7-9|TRBD1|-|TRBJ1-5
CASSSAKPGQTNQPQHF
TGTGCCAGCAGCTCAGCAAAACCGGGACAGACGAATCAGCCCCAGCATTTT
>TRBV19|-|-|TRBJ2-1
CASSTNTYNEQFF
TGTGCCAGTAGTACCAACACTTACAATGAGCAGTTCTTC
>TRBV5-6|TRBD1|once|TRBJ2-7
CASSPGTGITYEQYF
TGTGCCAGCAGCCCCGGGACAGGGATTACCTACGAGCAGTACTTC
>TRBV19|TRBD1|-|TRBJ1-1
CASSIDNRGAEAFF
TGTGCCAGTAGTATAGACAACAGGGGGGCTGAAGCTTTCTTT
>TRBV29-1|TRBD1|-|TRBJ1-2
CSVRTGLGARRYTF
TGCAGCGTCAGGACAGGCCTGGGGGCCCGGCGCTACACCTTC
>TRBV25-1|TRBD1|few|TRBJ2-5
CASSPPPATGEETQYF
TGTGCCAGCAGCCCCCCCCCTGCGACAGGGGAAGAGACCCAGTACTTC
>TRBV7-2|TRBD1|few|TRBJ2-1
CASSRTGDSYNEQFF
TGTGCCAGCAGCCGGACAGGGGACTCCTACAATGAGCAGTTCTTC
>TRBV5-1|TRBD1|-|TRBJ2-5
CASSLTWTGVQETQYF
TGCGCCAGCAGCTTGACGTGGACAGGGGTACAAGAGACCCAGTACTTC
>TRBV7-2|TRBD2|-|TRBJ2-2
CASSLVAGGGLNTGELFF
TGTGCCAGCAGCTTAGTAGCGGGAGGGGGACTGAACACCGGGGAGCTGTTTTTT
>TRBV7-3|-|-|TRBJ2-3
CASSPSGNTDTQYF
TGTGCCAGCAGCCCTTCCGGAAACACAGATACGCAGTATTTT
>TRBV28|-|-|TRBJ1-3
CASSFGTSSGNTIYF
TGTGCCAGCAGTTTCGGCACCAGCTCTGGAAACACCATATATTTT
>TRBV7-2|-|-|TRBJ2-2
CASSLFSSPNTGELFF
TGTGCCAGCAGCTTATTTTCCAGCCCGAACACCGGGGAGCTGTTTTTT
>TRBV19|TRBD1|few|TRBJ2-3
CASSSGQGTITDTQYF
TGTGCCAGTAGTTCCGGACAGGGGACGATCACAGATACGCAGTATTTT
>TRBV6-6|TRBD1|-|TRBJ2-5
CASSYQGQGETQYF
TGTGCCAGCAGTTACCAGGGACAGGGAGAGACCCAGTACTTC
>TRBV4-3|-|-|TRBJ2-6
CASRRTAGANVLTF
TGCGCCAGCCGAAGGACAGCCGGGGCCAACGTCCTGACTTTC
>TRBV5-1|-|-|TRBJ2-7
CASSLDAGNYEQYF
TGCGCCAGCAGCTTGGATGCGGGAAACTACGAGCAGTACTTC
>TRBV18|-|-|TRBJ2-7
CASSPNGENEQYF
TGTGCCAGCTCACCGAACGGGGAAAACGAGCAGTACTTC
>TRBV6-1|TRBD1|-|TRBJ2-7
CASSEYWDRRSYEQYF
TGTGCCAGCAGTGAATACTGGGACAGGAGGTCCTACGAGCAGTACTTC
>TRBV19|TRBD1|-|TRBJ1-5
CASSRGQGPYSNQPQHF
TGTGCCAGTAGTAGGGGACAGGGCCCCTATAGCAATCAGCCCCAGCATTTT
>TRBV5-4|-|-|TRBJ2-5
CASSSGAGGRETQYF
TGTGCCAGCAGCTCGGGGGCAGGGGGGAGAGAGACCCAGTACTTC
>TRBV28|-|-|TRBJ1-5
CASKGGDYSNQPQHF
TGTGCCAGCAAGGGAGGGGACTATAGCAATCAGCCCCAGCATTTT
>TRBV2|TRBD2|-|TRBJ2-1
CASSGRLAGVVEQFF
TGTGCCAGCAGTGGCCGACTAGCGGGAGTGGTTGAGCAGTTCTTC
>TRBV6-6|TRBD1|-|TRBJ2-7
CAVRMGQNTYEQYF
TGTGCCGTTCGAATGGGACAGAATACCTACGAGCAGTACTTC
>TRBV28|TRBD1|-|TRBJ1-6
CASSAGTGSHNSPLHF
TGTGCCAGCAGTGCGGGGACAGGGTCCCATAATTCACCCCTCCACTTT
>TRBV7-9|TRBD2|-|TRBJ2-1
CASKRLAGSNEQFF
TGTGCCAGCAAGAGACTAGCGGGTTCCAATGAGCAGTTCTTC
>TRBV9|TRBD2|-|TRBJ2-1
CASSVSSGSDYNEQFF
TGTGCCAGCAGCGTGTCTAGCGGGAGTGACTACAATGAGCAGTTCTTC
>TRBV27|-|-|TRBJ2-3
CASSFGQYTDTQYF
TGTGCCAGCAGTTTCGGGCAGTACACAGATACGCAGTATTTT
>TRBV5-1|-|-|TRBJ2-7
CASSFGQTTYEQYF
TGCGCCAGCAGCTTCGGACAGACAACCTACGAGCAGTACTTC
>TRBV27|TRBD1|-|TRBJ1-1
CASRRDRSNTEAFF
TGTGCCAGCAGGCGGGACAGGTCGAACACTGAAGCTTTCTTT
>TRBV5-6|TRBD1|-|TRBJ2-1
CASSLRDRGYNEQFF
TGTGCCAGCAGCTTAAGGGACAGGGGTTACAATGAGCAGTTCTTC
>TRBV27|TRBD2|-|TRBJ2-3
CASTHSGSTDTQYF
TGTGCCAGCACTCATAGCGGGAGCACAGATACGCAGTATTTT
>TRBV28|TRBD1|-|TRBJ1-4
CASSSGGSTNEKLFF
TGTGCCAGCAGTTCAGGGGGCTCAACTAATGAAAAACTGTTTTTT
>TRBV7-8|TRBD1|-|TRBJ1-2
CASSMGQVYGYTF
TGTGCCAGCAGCATGGGACAGGTCTATGGCTACACCTTC